The sequence of this TCR beta chain was determined in a study of cytomegalovirus exposure and HLA in healthy donors. Study-wide background: Researchers found that about four fifths of over 350 genotyped donors fell within the Caucasian-associated ancestry cluster. General observations from the study: Near-uniform donor sequencing depth was presumed by presence/absence analyses. While the bulk of TCR sequences proved rare, some public TCRs turned up in many donors.

With respect to this clone: No antigen is known for it.

Trimming removed 5 bases at V and 0 bases at J, with 9 bases between. CDR3 length equals 14 residues. Germline V gene lookup returns CDR1 SNHLY and CDR2 FYNNEI. The PCR made use of 60 Vbeta and 13 Jbeta primers. Original data processing: Unique TCR beta chains totaled roughly 81 million in a later count, with approximately 11 million of them shared. TCRdb's table, derived via immunoSEQ multiplex PCR, lists solely in-frame clones and lacks some. Clone size and the V and J calls come from that table; the DNA yielded D and trimming. The sample comprises 150,000 to 200,000 clones, approximately 65% of which are singletons, and 2.5% to 3.5% rests with the top ten.

V is TRBV2 and J is TRBJ2-3; no definite D call. The TCR comes from a man aged 40-50 years in good health and CMV-seronegative. The sample was PBMCs. CDR3: CASSPVTSTDTQYF. The CDR3 nucleotides are TGTGCCAGCAGTCCGGTCACTAGCACAGATACGCAGTATTTT.